The 15 T cell receptor beta chains below come from one sample, sequenced in a study of control samples from healthy donors and cancer patients. This table comes from immunoSEQ multiplex PCR, and its TCRdb copy is limited to in-frame clones, with some not included. The repertoire holds about 160,000 clones, 92% seen once, with less than 0.75% in the top ten. Sequencing was carried out using blood. Receptors originate from a woman between 25 and 40 years old in good health.

The chain employs TRBV5-4 and TRBJ1-2, with TRBD1 as a possible D gene (5 bases). V was trimmed by 0 bases and J by 4 bases, leaving 7 bases between them. The V gene's germline CDR1 is SGHNT and CDR2 YYREEE (reference sequence). The CDR3 spans 13 residues. CDR3 sequence (DNA): TGTGCCAGCAGCTTGGGGGACGGCTATGGCTACACCTTC. This sequence encodes CASSLGDGYGYTF.

This clone was found once. This chain connects TRBV19 to TRBJ2-1; 8 nucleotides match TRBD1. Germline assignment: CDR1 LNHDA and CDR2 SQIVND (reference sequence). This CDR3 comprises 16 residues. With 5 bases clipped from V and 1 base from J, the junction kept 7 bases outside the gene matches. The CDR3 spells CASSGRQGASYNEQFF. In DNA, the CDR3 is TGTGCCAGTAGTGGCCGGCAGGGGGCATCCTACAATGAGCAGTTCTTC. Complete variable domain (other parts from reference TRBV19 and TRBJ2-1): DGGITQSPKYLFRKEGQNVTLSCEQNLNHDAMYWYRQDPGQGLRLIYYSQIVNDFQKGDIAEGYSVSREKKESFPLTVTSAQKNPTAFYLCASSGRQGASYNEQFFGPGTRLTVL.

V is TRBV7-8 and J is TRBJ1-1; 9 positions match TRBD1. Losses at the gene ends were 2 bases for V and 5 bases for J; bases not matched to a gene: 12. CDR1 is SGHVS, CDR2 FQNEAQ, per germline. This CDR3 spans 17 amino acids. This chain's CDR3 is CASSLRDREYPWTEAFF. The CDR3 DNA reads as TGTGCCAGCAGCTTAAGGGACAGGGAGTATCCGTGGACTGAAGCTTTCTTT.

The chain recombines TRBV5-1 with TRBJ2-3; D is possibly TRBD2 (6 bases). CDR1 SGHRS and CDR2 YFSETQ come from the germline V gene. Trimming pared 4 bases from V and 2 bases from J, leaving 14 bases between. The CDR3 spans 15 residues. The DNA of the CDR3 is TGCGCCAGCAGCCCAAAGGGACTTCTCACAGATACGCAGTATTTT. It is translated as CASSPKGLLTDTQYF.

The chain links TRBV2 to TRBJ2-5, with D perhaps TRBD1 or TRBD2 (5 bases each). The V end was cut by 4 bases, the J end by 3 bases, with 12 bases between. This CDR3 comprises 14 residues. From germline, CDR1 is SNHLY and CDR2 FYNNEI. CDR3 region: CASSGTGPKETQYF. CDR3 coding DNA: TGTGCCAGCAGTGGAACGGGACCAAAAGAGACCCAGTACTTC.

The chain carries TRBV12-3 or TRBV12-4 and TRBJ2-7; D possibly corresponds to TRBD2 (5 bases). This CDR3 spans 12 amino acids. The V end was cut by 8 bases, the J end by 6 bases, with 14 bases between. In nucleotides, the CDR3 is TGTGCCAGCGGACGGGCCGGAGGCGAGCAGTACTTC. Its protein product is CASGRAGGEQYF.

V gene TRBV19 combines with J gene TRBJ2-2; D gene ambiguous. Germline V gene sequence: CDR1 LNHDA, CDR2 SQIVND (reference sequence). The CDR3 covers 14 residues. Trimming shortened V by 3 bases and J by 1 base, and 6 bases separated the two germline ends. DNA for the CDR3: TGTGCCAGTAGTATTGTTGTGAACACCGGGGAGCTGTTTTTT. It yields the protein CASSIVVNTGELFF.

The chain carries TRBV9 and TRBJ2-1; 7 nucleotides align to TRBD2. Germline lookup yields CDR1 SGDLS and CDR2 YYNGEE. The CDR3 extends over 17 amino acids. J was trimmed by 0 bases and V by 3 bases; bases with no gene match: 9. As DNA, the CDR3 is TGTGCCAGCAGCGCACCCGCGCGGGAGATCTCCTACAATGAGCAGTTCTTC. As protein: CASSAPAREISYNEQFF.

The J gene is TRBJ2-1, the V gene TRBV19; TRBD1 matches 9 bases. Unmatched junction bases numbered 11, after V lost 7 bases and J lost 4 bases. The CDR3 is 16 amino acids. Germline V gene data show CDR1 as LNHDA and CDR2 as SQIVND (reference sequence). The CDR3, as DNA: TGTGCCAGTACCCCGGGACAGGGTAACAATTACAATGAGCAGTTCTTC. Encoded protein: CASTPGQGNNYNEQFF. Variable domain in full (rest from reference TRBV19 and TRBJ2-1): DGGITQSPKYLFRKEGQNVTLSCEQNLNHDAMYWYRQDPGQGLRLIYYSQIVNDFQKGDIAEGYSVSREKKESFPLTVTSAQKNPTAFYLCASTPGQGNNYNEQFFGPGTRLTVL.

J is TRBJ1-2 and V is TRBV6-4; D remains ambiguous. The V end lost 3 bases, the J end lost 4 bases, and 9 bases lay between the germline ends. The CDR3 totals 13 residues. Looked up from germline, CDR1 is MRHNA and CDR2 is SNTAGT. The CDR3 reads CASSDAVGYGYTF. The CDR3 DNA follows: TGTGCCAGCAGTGATGCAGTAGGCTATGGCTACACCTTC.

This chain uses TRBV30 with TRBJ1-1, with D maybe TRBD1 (6 bases). The CDR3 totals 15 residues. The V end was cut by 2 bases, the J end by 1 base, with 14 bases between. The germline gives CDR1 GTSNPN, CDR2 SVGIG (reference sequence). The CDR3 sequence: CAWSLGAGGNTEAFF. DNA of the CDR3: TGTGCCTGGAGTTTGGGGGCCGGAGGGAACACTGAAGCTTTCTTT.

This chain's CDR3 is CASSHGPGNTIYF. CDR3 nucleotides: TGTGCCAGCAGCCACGGGCCTGGAAACACCATATATTTT. This sequence joins TRBV5-5 and TRBJ1-3; D is ambiguous. The length of the CDR3 is 13 residues. Germline loops: CDR1 SGHKS, CDR2 YYEKEE (reference sequence). Between the trimmed V and J ends, which lost 4 bases and 2 bases, there was a span of 7 bases.

The chain recombines TRBV5-4 with TRBJ2-3; 11 positions match TRBD2. J was trimmed by 6 bases and V by 6 bases; bases with no gene match: 6. The CDR3 is 14 residues long. The germline CDR1 and CDR2 sequences are SGHNT and YYREEE (reference sequence). The CDR3 bases are TGTGCCAGCACCCAGACTAGCGGGGCTGATACGCAGTATTTT. Translating gives CASTQTSGADTQYF. The full variable domain, in which reference TRBV5-4 and TRBJ2-3 provide the parts outside the CDR3, is ETGVTQSPTHLIKTRGQQVTLRCSSQSGHNTVSWYQQALGQGPQFIFQYYREEENGRGNFPPRFSGLQFPNYSSELNVNALELDDSALYLCASTQTSGADTQYFGPGTRLTVL.

V gene TRBV11-2 combines with J gene TRBJ2-1; D might be TRBD1 (6 bases). The CDR3 covers 13 residues. V was pared by 6 bases and J by 8 bases, with 14 bases between. The germline V gene has CDR1 SGHAT and CDR2 FQNNGV. The CDR3: CASSGGGGYEQFF. The CDR3 DNA is TGTGCCAGCAGTGGGGGCGGAGGATATGAGCAGTTCTTC.

V gene TRBV4-1 combines with J gene TRBJ2-1; 9 bases agree with TRBD2. Unmatched junction bases numbered 14, after V lost 0 bases and J lost 8 bases. The CDR3 sequence is 18 residues long. CDR1 is MGHRA and CDR2 is YSYEKL in the germline V gene. DNA for the CDR3: TGCGCCAGCAGCCAAGATAATATGGGGACTAGCTTGGTCGATGAGCAGTTCTTC. This gives the protein CASSQDNMGTSLVDEQFF.